The clone carrying this T cell receptor beta chain has more than one count but fewer than ten. Its antigen is unidentified. All gene names here are mouse names. The missing CDR3 end, 1 residue past where the read stops, is filled in from the germline J gene. Per the germline V gene, CDR1 is LGHNA and CDR2 is YSYQKL. V was pared by 0 bases and J by 5 bases, with 0 bases of the junction left unmatched. The CDR3 length is 14 residues. The repertoire was sequenced with immunoSEQ multiplex PCR; TCRdb's copy has only in-frame clones and lacks some. Of 7,000 or so clones in the sample, around 68% were seen once. The source of the sample is a study of tissue T cells after allogeneic stem cell transplantation. General study results and limits: Shared clones across patients were few; motif clustering revealed tissue-specific shared signatures. Sampling depth was limited, and the cohort was small and clinically varied.

The V gene is TRBV2, the J gene TRBJ2-2, with TRBD1 matching over 7 bases. The sequencing input was blood. The receptor was derived from a female BALB/c mouse in good health. The mouse line has the MHC haplotype H2-d. Incomplete CDR3 DNA: TGTGCCAGCAGCCAAGACAGGGGGACCGGGCAGCTCTAC. Its protein is CASSQDRGTGQLY. The CDR3, in full, reads CASSQDRGTGQLYF.